The 18 T cell receptor beta chains below come from one sample, sequenced in a study of CD8 T cells in Susac syndrome. RNA amounts of about 0.45 to 1 ug underwent reverse transcription with random hexamers. A single record per CDR3 protein comes from TCRdb applying MiXCR to the immunoSEQ multiplex PCR reads. Altogether roughly 200,000 distinct CDR3 sequences are present, about 94% being singletons, with the ten largest covering approximately 0.099%. Material for sequencing was CD4+ T cells from PBMCs. The receptors were gathered from a human donor with Susac syndrome.

This CDR3 is CSAERTRGDGYTF. The CDR3, as DNA: TGCAGTGCAGAACGGACACGGGGGGATGGCTACACCTTC. The chain carries TRBV20-1 and TRBJ1-2; weak D call: TRBD1 (5 bases). This CDR3 has 13 amino acids. V gave up 6 bases and J gave up 6 bases, with 17 bases separating them. The germline V gene encodes CDR1 DFQATT and CDR2 SNEGSKA (reference sequence).

V and J are TRBV29-1 and TRBJ2-7; perhaps TRBD1 as D (5 bases). V was trimmed by 4 bases and J by 4 bases, leaving 20 bases between them. This CDR3 spans 15 amino acids. Germline loops: CDR1 SQVTM, CDR2 ANQGSEA. CDR3 sequence: CSVVIGATTTYEQYF. The CDR3 bases are TGCAGCGTTGTCATAGGGGCTACTACCACGTACGAGCAGTACTTC.

This clonotype has only one observation. This sequence joins TRBV3-1 and TRBJ1-6; 7 nucleotides line up with TRBD1. The ends lost 2 bases at V and 9 bases at J; junction bases unmatched: 4. The CDR3 runs to 14 residues. Germline V lookup: CDR1 LGHDT, CDR2 YNNKEL (reference sequence). The DNA for the CDR3 is TGTGCCAGCAGCCAACGACAGGGAAGTTCACCCCTCCACTTT. Protein sequence: CASSQRQGSSPLHF. The variable domain in full, with the rest retrieved from reference TRBV3-1 and TRBJ1-6, is DTAVSQTPKYLVTQMGNDKSIKCEQNLGHDTMYWYKQDSKKFLKIMFSYNNKELIINETVPNRFSPKSPDKAHLNLHINSLELGDSAVYFCASSQRQGSSPLHFGNGTRLTVT.

The chain employs TRBV6-1 and TRBJ1-2; possibly TRBD1 for D (6 bases). The CDR3 sequence is 13 residues long. The germline V gene encodes CDR1 MNHNS and CDR2 SASEGT. Trimming left V 1 base short and J 7 bases short, with 10 bases between. The CDR3 is CASSEGGRGGYTF. The DNA of the CDR3 is TGTGCCAGCAGTGAAGGGGGCAGGGGTGGCTACACCTTC.

J is TRBJ2-7 and V is TRBV28, with 12 positions matching TRBD2. Germline lookup yields CDR1 MDHEN and CDR2 SYDVKM. Trimming at V came to 6 bases and at J to 6 bases, leaving 12 bases not matched to a gene. This CDR3 region has 16 residues. CDR3 DNA: TGTGCCAGCAGCACTACATCTAGCGGGAGGGCCCTCGAGCAGTACTTC. Translating gives CASSTTSSGRALEQYF.

This clonotype appeared once. The genes are TRBV27 and TRBJ2-2; 7 bases fit TRBD1. Germline V gives CDR1 MNHEY, CDR2 SMNVEV (reference sequence). After removal of 5 bases from V and 8 bases from J, the junction contained 20 bases not matched to a gene. CDR3 length: 18 residues. In nucleotides, the CDR3 is TGTGCCAGCAGTCGAATACTCCAGACAGGGTGGAGAGCAGGGGAGCTGTTTTTT. Residues: CASSRILQTGWRAGELFF.

J is TRBJ2-7 and V is TRBV3-1; tentative D call: TRBD1 (5 bases). Germline lookup yields CDR1 LGHDT and CDR2 YNNKEL (reference sequence). V lost 5 bases and J 2 bases, leaving 10 bases between the germline ends. The CDR3 has 13 amino acids. Here the CDR3 DNA reads TGTGCCAGCAGCTTCACAGGTGCCTACGAGCAGTACTTC. It yields the protein CASSFTGAYEQYF.

The chain is built from TRBV29-1 and TRBJ2-3, with unresolved D. The CDR3 is 15 residues long. Deletions cut 1 base from V and 5 bases from J, with 16 bases between. Germline assignment: CDR1 SQVTM and CDR2 ANQGSEA. In DNA form, the CDR3 reads TGCAGCGTTGAAGGGGCTTCTAGAGAAGGAGATACGCAGTATTTT. The encoded protein is CSVEGASREGDTQYF.

This rearrangement joins TRBV23-1 to TRBJ2-4; 7 bases match TRBD1. TRBV23-1 is identified as an open reading frame with a role that is uncertain. The V and J ends lost 4 bases and 8 bases, in that order; junction bases with no gene match: 5. The length of the CDR3 is 13 residues. The CDR3 coding sequence is TGCGCCAGCAGTCGGTTCAGGGGGTACATTCAGTACTTC. It yields the protein CASSRFRGYIQYF.

This clonotype was detected once. This chain joins TRBV28 and TRBJ2-1; D remains unclear. The CDR3 extends over 11 amino acids. Germline assignment: CDR1 MDHEN and CDR2 SYDVKM. V dropped 4 bases and J dropped 10 bases, with 8 bases sitting between them. The CDR3 loop is CASSSDEEQFF. CDR3 nucleotides: TGTGCCAGCAGTTCGGACGAAGAGCAGTTCTTC. Filled out from reference TRBV28 and TRBJ2-1, the complete variable domain reads DVKVTQSSRYLVKRTGEKVFLECVQDMDHENMFWYRQDPGLGLRLIYFSYDVKMKEKGDIPEGYSVSREKKERFSLILESASTNQTSMYLCASSSDEEQFFGPGTRLTVL.

V gene TRBV18 combines with J gene TRBJ2-1, with 8 bases matching TRBD2. CDR1 is KGHSH, CDR2 LQKENI, per germline. The CDR3 is 14 amino acids. The junction had 5 bases not matched to a gene; V was cut back by 4 bases and J by 6 bases. The DNA for the CDR3 is TGTGCCAGCTCACTACGGACTAGCTTCAATGAGCAGTTCTTC. It is translated as CASSLRTSFNEQFF.

The chain has TRBV12-3 or TRBV12-4 and TRBJ2-3, with D maybe TRBD1 (6 bases). CDR3 length equals 15 residues. The ends were cut back, 5 bases at V and 1 base at J, with 13 bases in the middle. The CDR3 bases are TGTGCCAGCAGTCCTCTCAGGGGAGGCACAGATACGCAGTATTTT. It encodes CASSPLRGGTDTQYF.

This rearrangement joins TRBV20-1 to TRBJ1-1; unclear D gene. The ends were cut back, 1 base at V and 7 bases at J, with 13 bases in the middle. CDR1 DFQATT and CDR2 SNEGSKA come from the germline V gene (reference sequence). The CDR3 is 13 residues long. Here the CDR3 reads CSARVVGIIEAFF. The CDR3 region has the DNA TGCAGTGCTAGAGTGGTCGGGATCATTGAAGCTTTCTTT.

The chain joins TRBV20-1 to TRBJ2-5; 7 bases line up with TRBD2. The CDR3 has 12 amino acids. Trimming removed 7 bases from V and 2 bases from J; junction bases left unmatched: 4. The germline CDR1 and CDR2 sequences are DFQATT and SNEGSKA (reference sequence). DNA for the CDR3: TGCAGTGTTGGGGGGGGTCAAGAGACCCAGTACTTC. Translating gives CSVGGGQETQYF.

This chain links TRBV29-1 with TRBJ1-3, with D hard to call. The germline V gene encodes CDR1 SQVTM and CDR2 ANQGSEA. This CDR3 contains 15 residues. Trimming cost V 4 bases and J 0 bases, with 13 bases left between them. The CDR3 loop reads CSVGWKLNSGNTIYF. The CDR3 nucleotides read TGCAGCGTTGGGTGGAAATTGAACTCTGGAAACACCATATATTTT.

This clonotype was detected a few times. The chain couples TRBV14 to TRBJ2-1; D call uncertain. Trimming removed 4 bases at V and 0 bases at J, with 13 bases between. Germline V gene lookup returns CDR1 SGHDN and CDR2 FVKESK. This CDR3 has 16 residues. The CDR3 loop reads CASSPLTLSSYNEQFF. The CDR3 region has the DNA TGTGCCAGCAGCCCACTGACATTGAGCTCCTACAATGAGCAGTTCTTC.

This clonotype occurred once. The chain combines TRBV9 with TRBJ2-1; possible D gene TRBD1, 6 bases. This CDR3 is 15 amino acids long. Trimming removed 1 base from V and 4 bases from J, with 12 bases in between. The germline V gene has CDR1 SGDLS and CDR2 YYNGEE. The CDR3 sequence is CASSVTGSRYNEQFF. The CDR3 DNA reads TGTGCCAGCAGCGTAACAGGGTCTCGATACAATGAGCAGTTCTTC.

This clonotype was recorded once. The V and J genes are TRBV2 and TRBJ2-4, with TRBD2 matching 12 bases. Germline CDR1 is SNHLY and CDR2 is FYNNEI. V gave up 5 bases and J gave up 0 bases; unmatched junction bases: 8. CDR3 length: 18 residues. Here the CDR3 DNA reads TGTGCCAGCAGTCGACTAGCGGGGGCCATCCTAGCCAAAAACATTCAGTACTTC. It is translated as CASSRLAGAILAKNIQYF.